A single sample is the source of the 31 T cell receptor beta chains below, sequenced in a study of blood T cell repertoires in COVID-19. Only in-frame clones appear in the TCRdb table, and some are missing; sequencing was by immunoSEQ multiplex PCR. This table holds 150,000 to 200,000 clones, roughly 80% found once. Sequencing used peripheral blood. These receptors came from a woman in her thirties or forties with COVID-19, enrolled during active disease.

This clone was counted a single time. This CDR3 reads CASSLSERHEQYV. As DNA, the CDR3 is TGTGCCAGCAGTTTATCAGAGAGGCACGAGCAGTACGTC. This sequence joins TRBV12-3 or TRBV12-4 and TRBJ2-7; D remains unclear. The CDR3 length is 13 residues. V dropped 2 bases and J dropped 5 bases, with 10 bases sitting between them.

The chain employs TRBV6-2 or TRBV6-3 and TRBJ2-7; TRBD1 matches 9 bases. The germline V gene has CDR1 MNHEY and CDR2 SVGEGT. V shed 5 bases and J 2 bases; nucleotides not matched to a gene: 4. The CDR3 length is 14 residues. CDR3 in DNA: TGTGCCAGCAGTCGGGACAGGGCAACCTACGAGCAGTACGTC. This gives the protein CASSRDRATYEQYV.

The genes are TRBV3-1 (or the pseudogene TRBV3-2) and TRBJ2-1; TRBD2 aligns across 12 bases. The ends lost 2 bases at V and 4 bases at J; junction bases unmatched: 9. The CDR3 totals 18 residues. The V gene's germline CDR1 is LGHDT and CDR2 YNNKEL (reference sequence). CDR3 loop: CASSQRLAGTSGYNEQFF. The CDR3 nucleotides are TGTGCCAGCAGCCAAAGATTAGCCGGGACTAGCGGGTACAATGAGCAGTTCTTC.

This chain uses TRBV4-1 with TRBJ1-1, with TRBD1 as a possible D gene (6 bases). Germline values: CDR1 MGHRA, CDR2 YSYEKL. The CDR3 totals 14 residues. The V gene lost 2 bases and the J gene lost 3 bases, with 10 bases spanning the gap. The CDR3 here is CASSQRSGDTEAFF. For the CDR3, the DNA is TGCGCCAGCAGCCAACGATCAGGGGACACTGAAGCTTTCTTT.

The genes are TRBV4-2 and TRBJ1-2; D possibly corresponds to TRBD1 (6 bases). Per germline, CDR1 LGHNA and CDR2 YNFKEQ. The CDR3 has 17 residues. Trimming shortened V by 0 bases and J by 5 bases, and 19 bases separated the two germline ends. CDR3 DNA sequence: TGTGCCAGCAGCCAAGAGCCAGGGGTGGGCTTCCTTTATGGCTACACCTTC. Its translation is CASSQEPGVGFLYGYTF.

The rearrangement joins TRBV30 to TRBJ2-5; 13 bases fit TRBD2. This CDR3 comprises 16 residues. The J segment lost 7 bases and the V segment lost 1 base, leaving 9 bases of the junction unmatched. CDR1 and CDR2 from the germline V gene are GTSNPN and SVGIG (reference sequence). CDR3 region: CAWSDTSGGATGTQYF. CDR3 in DNA: TGTGCCTGGAGTGACACTAGCGGGGGGGCCACCGGGACCCAGTACTTC.

The chain carries TRBV19 and TRBJ2-1; 9 nucleotides match TRBD2. Germline CDR1 is LNHDA and CDR2 is SQIVND (reference sequence). V lost 2 bases to trimming and J lost 7 bases; unmatched junction nucleotides: 6. The CDR3 length is 15 residues. The CDR3 reads CASSIFAGGPNEQFF. DNA for the CDR3: TGTGCCAGTAGTATATTTGCGGGAGGGCCGAATGAGCAGTTCTTC.

Many counts were recorded for this clone. This chain links TRBV3-1 (or the pseudogene TRBV3-2) with TRBJ2-7; D is possibly TRBD2 (6 bases). This CDR3 has 15 residues. From germline, CDR1 is LGHDT and CDR2 YNNKEL (reference sequence). Trimming took 4 bases from V and 0 from J, leaving 13 bases between them. The DNA for the CDR3 is TGTGCCAGCAGCCGGGGCGGGATAAACTCCTACGAGCAGTACTTC. Translating it yields CASSRGGINSYEQYF.

The genes are TRBV28 and TRBJ2-7; 9 bases map to TRBD2. This CDR3 is built from 15 residues. With 1 base clipped from V and 4 bases from J, the junction kept 5 bases outside the gene matches. Looked up from germline, CDR1 is MDHEN and CDR2 is SYDVKM. Written as DNA, the CDR3 is TGTGCCAGCAGTTTATTGGCTAGCGGGGAATACGAGCAGTACTTC. Translated: CASSLLASGEYEQYF.

The chain has TRBV5-1 and TRBJ2-3, with TRBD1 matching 9 bases. Germline lookup yields CDR1 SGHRS and CDR2 YFSETQ. V gave up 4 bases and J gave up 4 bases; unmatched junction bases: 16. This CDR3 is 18 amino acids long. DNA of the CDR3: TGCGCCAGCAGCAAAACATCCGGGACAGGGATAGATGCAGATACGCAGTATTTT. Translated, it gives CASSKTSGTGIDADTQYF. The full variable domain, its missing parts supplied by reference TRBV5-1 and TRBJ2-3, is KAGVTQTPRYLIKTRGQQVTLSCSPISGHRSVSWYQQTPGQGLQFLFEYFSETQRNKGNFPGRFSGRQFSNSRSEMNVSTLELGDSALYLCASSKTSGTGIDADTQYFGPGTRLTVL.

The J gene is TRBJ2-4, the V gene TRBV6-9, with D perhaps matching TRBD2 (5 bases). The germline gives CDR1 MNHGY, CDR2 SVAAGI. The V end lost 6 bases, the J end lost 0 bases, and 15 bases lay between the germline ends. The length of the CDR3 is 16 residues. CDR3 residues: CASRRPRGLAKNIQYF. In DNA form, the CDR3 reads TGTGCCAGCAGGCGGCCCCGCGGGTTAGCCAAAAACATTCAGTACTTC.

The CDR3 DNA is TGTGCCAGCAGCCGCGCCGGGAGCGGTGACAATGAGCAGTTCTTC. Translated: CASSRAGSGDNEQFF. The gene calls are TRBV3-1 (or the pseudogene TRBV3-2) and TRBJ2-1, with D perhaps matching TRBD2 (6 bases). Per the germline V gene, CDR1 is LGHDT and CDR2 is YNNKEL (reference sequence). Trimming pared 4 bases from V and 5 bases from J, leaving 15 bases between. The CDR3 length is 15 residues.

The chain recombines TRBV7-2 with TRBJ2-1; 14 nucleotides agree with TRBD2. The V segment lost 1 base and the J segment 9 bases; nucleotides outside the gene matches: 5. CDR3 length: 16 amino acids. Germline loops: CDR1 SGHTA, CDR2 FQGNSA. The CDR3 spells CASSLVGTSGSREQFF. The CDR3, as DNA: TGTGCCAGCAGCTTAGTTGGGACTAGCGGGAGCCGTGAGCAGTTCTTC.

Ten or more counts support this clone. The rearrangement joins TRBV7-8 to TRBJ2-7; a weak D match, TRBD1 (5 bases). Germline loops: CDR1 SGHVS, CDR2 FQNEAQ. The V end lost 1 base, the J end lost 3 bases, and 10 bases lay between the germline ends. This CDR3 spans 14 amino acids. The CDR3 loop reads CASSLDWTNYEQYF. The CDR3 bases are TGTGCCAGCAGCTTAGATTGGACAAACTACGAGCAGTACTTC.

This clone was observed a few times. V gene TRBV7-6 combines with J gene TRBJ2-7; the match to TRBD1 covers 8 bases. CDR1 and CDR2 from the germline V gene are SGHVS and FNYEAQ. The CDR3 has 21 residues. The V segment lost 7 bases and the J segment 0 bases; nucleotides outside the gene matches: 26. The CDR3 region has the DNA TGTGCCAGCACCCAAAATCACATGACAGGGGTTTTAGTTAGTGTCTCCTACGAGCAGTACGTC. Its protein product is CASTQNHMTGVLVSVSYEQYV.

The genes are TRBV2 and TRBJ2-7, with 10 bases aligning to TRBD2. Per the germline V gene, CDR1 is SNHLY and CDR2 is FYNNEI. V shed 7 bases, J shed 3 bases, and the junction held 6 bases outside the gene matches. The CDR3 consists of 14 residues. As DNA, the CDR3 is TGTGCCAGCAAGGAACGGACTAGCGGCTACGAGCAGTACTTC. Its translation is CASKERTSGYEQYF. The variable domain in full, with the rest retrieved from reference TRBV2 and TRBJ2-7, is EPEVTQTPSHQVTQMGQEVILRCVPISNHLYFYWYRQILGQKVEFLVSFYNNEISEKSEIFDDQFSVERPDGSNFTLKIRSTKLEDSAMYFCASKERTSGYEQYFGPGTRLTVT.

This rearrangement joins TRBV5-1 to TRBJ2-2, with D perhaps TRBD1 (5 bases). The CDR3 contains 16 residues. The germline V and J ends were trimmed by 0 bases and 6 bases, with 15 bases remaining between them. Germline V gene data show CDR1 as SGHRS and CDR2 as YFSETQ. The chain's CDR3 is CASSLGLKGHAGELFF. CDR3 nucleotide sequence: TGCGCCAGCAGCTTGGGTCTAAAAGGACACGCCGGGGAGCTGTTTTTT. Looking up the rest from reference TRBV5-1 and TRBJ2-2 gives the full variable domain: KAGVTQTPRYLIKTRGQQVTLSCSPISGHRSVSWYQQTPGQGLQFLFEYFSETQRNKGNFPGRFSGRQFSNSRSEMNVSTLELGDSALYLCASSLGLKGHAGELFFGEGSRLTVL.

The chain joins TRBV11-2 to TRBJ2-6, with unresolved D. Between the trimmed V and J ends, which lost 5 bases and 2 bases, there was a span of 10 bases. The germline V gene encodes CDR1 SGHAT and CDR2 FQNNGV. This CDR3 is 15 amino acids long. The CDR3 region has the DNA TGTGCCAGCAGCCCATTCTCAGCTGGGGCCAACGTCCTGACTTTC. Its protein is CASSPFSAGANVLTF. The variable domain in full, with the rest retrieved from reference TRBV11-2 and TRBJ2-6, is EAGVAQSPRYKIIEKRQSVAFWCNPISGHATLYWYQQILGQGPKLLIQFQNNGVVDDSQLPKDRFSAERLKGVDSTLKIQPAKLEDSAVYLCASSPFSAGANVLTFGAGSRLTVL.

The rearrangement joins TRBV28 to TRBJ2-1; the D is unclear. V was shortened by 6 bases and J by 8 bases, with 17 bases between the two germline ends. In germline, CDR1 is MDHEN, CDR2 SYDVKM. This CDR3 is 14 amino acids long. The CDR3: CASSPGFPQYEQFF. The CDR3 DNA follows: TGTGCCAGCAGCCCCGGGTTTCCGCAATATGAGCAGTTCTTC.

The chain joins TRBV5-1 to TRBJ2-7; 8 nucleotides line up with TRBD2. Germline V gene sequence: CDR1 SGHRS, CDR2 YFSETQ. Trimming took 0 bases from V and 5 from J; bases not matched to a gene: 4. This CDR3 contains 14 residues. The CDR3 spells CASSLVGLEDEQYF. CDR3 in DNA: TGCGCCAGCAGCTTGGTGGGACTAGAGGACGAGCAGTACTTC.

In its sample, this clone was seen a few times. The rearrangement uses TRBV2 and TRBJ1-2, with a weak D call TRBD1 (6 bases). There are 13 residues in the CDR3. V lost 5 bases and J 3 bases, leaving 10 bases between the germline ends. The germline V gene encodes CDR1 SNHLY and CDR2 FYNNEI. For the CDR3, the DNA is TGTGCCAGCAGTCTACAGGGCGACTATGGCTACACCTTC. It specifies CASSLQGDYGYTF.

This chain connects TRBV11-2 to TRBJ1-5, with a tentative D call TRBD1 (6 bases). The CDR3 spans 15 residues. From germline, CDR1 is SGHAT and CDR2 FQNNGV. V lost 0 bases and J lost 9, with 15 bases in between. The CDR3 nucleotides are TGTGCCAGCAGCTTAGACCAGGGGATAACACGGCCCCAGCATTTT. Translation: CASSLDQGITRPQHF.

The chain combines TRBV6-2 or TRBV6-3 with TRBJ2-1; 14 nucleotides match TRBD2. The V gene's germline CDR1 is MNHEY and CDR2 SVGEGT. Losses at the gene ends were 4 bases for V and 5 bases for J; bases not matched to a gene: 4. The CDR3 totals 16 residues. The CDR3 DNA reads as TGTGCCAGCAGTTTGCCGGGACTAGCGGGGGACAATGAGCAGTTCTTC. This sequence encodes CASSLPGLAGDNEQFF.

This clone appeared a few times. The chain combines TRBV6-1 with TRBJ2-2, with 10 bases that match TRBD2. V lost 4 bases and J lost 4; bases outside the gene matches: 6. The CDR3 has 16 residues. CDR1 MNHNS and CDR2 SASEGT come from the germline V gene. The CDR3: CASSALAGVGTGELFF. CDR3 nucleotide sequence: TGTGCCAGCAGTGCTCTAGCGGGGGTGGGCACCGGGGAGCTGTTTTTT.

The rearrangement joins TRBV27 to TRBJ2-7; 7 nucleotides agree with TRBD2. CDR3 length: 15 amino acids. Trimming took 2 bases from V and 6 from J; bases not matched to a gene: 10. CDR1 is MNHEY and CDR2 is SMNVEV in the germline V gene (reference sequence). The CDR3 DNA reads as TGTGCCAGCAGTTTAATTCCAACGGGGGGATCCGAGCAGTACTTC. Amino acid sequence: CASSLIPTGGSEQYF.

The chain links TRBV4-1 to TRBJ2-7; D is possibly TRBD2 (6 bases). This CDR3 has 16 amino acids. Trimming shortened V by 0 bases and J by 3 bases, and 15 bases separated the two germline ends. Per germline, CDR1 MGHRA and CDR2 YSYEKL. Here the CDR3 reads CASSQDGTGRNYEQYF. CDR3 DNA sequence: TGCGCCAGCAGCCAAGACGGGACTGGCCGGAACTACGAGCAGTACTTC.

The rearrangement links TRBV11-2 to TRBJ1-4; unclear D gene. Deletions cut 2 bases from V and 8 bases from J, with 21 bases between. The CDR3 runs to 17 residues. From germline, CDR1 is SGHAT and CDR2 FQNNGV. Written as DNA, the CDR3 is TGTGCCAGCAGCTTAAGGTCCAGAGGGTCGGGAGACGAAAAACTGTTTTTT. Translating it yields CASSLRSRGSGDEKLFF. Full variable domain (missing parts from reference TRBV11-2 and TRBJ1-4): EAGVAQSPRYKIIEKRQSVAFWCNPISGHATLYWYQQILGQGPKLLIQFQNNGVVDDSQLPKDRFSAERLKGVDSTLKIQPAKLEDSAVYLCASSLRSRGSGDEKLFFGSGTQLSVL.

The rearrangement joins TRBV9 to TRBJ2-3; TRBD2 matches 8 bases. The ends lost 4 bases at V and 4 bases at J; junction bases unmatched: 8. Germline lookup yields CDR1 SGDLS and CDR2 YYNGEE. CDR3 length equals 15 residues. The CDR3 reads CASSILAGIADTQYF. The CDR3 nucleotides are TGTGCCAGCAGCATCTTAGCGGGGATCGCAGATACGCAGTATTTT. The full variable domain, completed using reference TRBV9 and TRBJ2-3, is DSGVTQTPKHLITATGQRVTLRCSPRSGDLSVYWYQQSLDQGLQFLIQYYNGEERAKGNILERFSAQQFPDLHSELNLSSLELGDSALYFCASSILAGIADTQYFGPGTRLTVL.

This clone was seen more than once but under ten times. The CDR3 region has the DNA TGTGCCAGCAGTAAAACTCGGGGGAATGAGCAGTTCTTC. Its protein is CASSKTRGNEQFF. The V call is TRBV6-6, the J call TRBJ2-1, with D maybe TRBD2 (6 bases). This CDR3 region has 13 residues. Deletions cut 5 bases from V and 7 bases from J, with 12 bases between. From germline, CDR1 is MNHNY and CDR2 SVGAGI (reference sequence).

The chain uses TRBV25-1 and TRBJ1-2; D might be TRBD1 (6 bases). V lost 3 bases and J lost 7, with 18 bases in between. The CDR3 covers 15 residues. CDR1 is MGHDK, CDR2 SYGVNS, per germline. As DNA, the CDR3 is TGTGCCAGCAGTGATTCGATCCAGGGGCGCTTTGGCTACACCTTC. It is translated as CASSDSIQGRFGYTF.

The chain couples TRBV5-4 to TRBJ1-3, with no clear D. Trimming took 4 bases from V and 0 from J, leaving 11 bases between them. Germline-derived CDR1 and CDR2 are SGHNT and YYREEE (reference sequence). The CDR3 runs to 15 residues. CDR3 bases: TGTGCCAGCAGCGAACCGACGGGCTCTGGAAACACCATATATTTT. It yields the protein CASSEPTGSGNTIYF. The variable domain in full, completed from reference TRBV5-4 and TRBJ1-3, reads ETGVTQSPTHLIKTRGQQVTLRCSSQSGHNTVSWYQQALGQGPQFIFQYYREEENGRGNFPPRFSGLQFPNYSSELNVNALELDDSALYLCASSEPTGSGNTIYFGEGSWLTVV.